This T cell receptor beta chain comes out of a study of blood T cells in healthy people across ages. Germline CDR1 SGHTA, CDR2 FQGNSA. CDR3 length: 12 amino acids. Between the trimmed V and J ends, which lost 4 bases and 4 bases, there was a span of 6 bases. A J-beta primer mix and a sample-barcoded 5' primer were used in a second PCR of roughly 7 to 12 cycles. TCRdb redid the calling of the 5' RACE reads with MiXCR, one entry per CDR3 protein. This sample has about 680,000 distinct CDR3 sequences, with approximately 50% found just once. The sample comprised blood. The chain uses TRBV7-2 and TRBJ2-3; D uncertain. The clonotype originates from a woman aged 55-69 years in good health. This CDR3 is CASSSAADTQYF. For the CDR3, the DNA is TGTGCCAGCAGCTCCGCCGCAGATACGCAGTATTTT. The variable domain in full, with the rest retrieved from reference TRBV7-2 and TRBJ2-3, is GAGVSQSPSNKVTEKGKDVELRCDPISGHTALYWYRQSLGQGLEFLIYFQGNSAPDKSGLPSDRFSAERTGGSVSTLTIQRTQQEDSAVYLCASSSAADTQYFGPGTRLTVL.